This T cell receptor (beta chain) is from a study of shared clonotypes between healthy human individuals. Between the trimmed V and J ends, which lost 8 bases and 5 bases, there was a span of 12 bases. The germline gives CDR1 SNHLY, CDR2 FYNNEI. The CDR3 is made up of 12 amino acids. Sequenced by immunoSEQ multiplex PCR; TCRdb stores in-frame clones only, minus some. The sample carries 700,000 or so clones, 60% to 80% recorded once. The table lists this clone with a few counts. Sequencing input: memory CD4+ T cells sorted from blood. Noted subset: CD45RA-negative fraction. This clonotype originated in a woman aged 25 to 45 in good health. The V call is TRBV2, the J call TRBJ2-5; TRBD2 is a possible D gene (6 bases). The chain's CDR3 is CASGRLRETQYF. The CDR3, as DNA: TGTGCCAGCGGGAGGCTCCGGGAGACCCAGTACTTC. Full variable domain (missing parts from reference TRBV2 and TRBJ2-5): EPEVTQTPSHQVTQMGQEVILRCVPISNHLYFYWYRQILGQKVEFLVSFYNNEISEKSEIFDDQFSVERPDGSNFTLKIRSTKLEDSAMYFCASGRLRETQYFGPGTRLLVL.